This T cell receptor (beta chain) appears in the sequencing data of a study of blood T cells in healthy people across ages (dated by TCRdb to the mid-2010s). For the wider study: In model experiments, roughly one uniquely barcoded TCR beta cDNA molecule per two T cells was captured by template switching. Four age groups were formed from the donors: young (average approximately 15 years), middle-aged (around 39), aged (approximately 60) and long-lived (around 82). To avoid experimental bias, donors of different ages were distributed randomly across sequencing lanes. Using deep sequencing normalized with unique cDNA molecular identifiers, the study measured how TCR beta repertoire diversity changes with age. For two donors (one aged 18 to 30 and one aged 80 or older), the study analyzed two additional independent replicas of 1 million unique cDNA reads from the same blood draw.

Libraries were constructed by 5' RACE. This sample was sequenced with an Illumina HiSeq 2500. The second PCR ran for roughly 7 to 11 cycles and used a J-beta primer mix along with a sample-barcoded 5' primer. Each TCR beta cDNA molecule received a unique molecular identifier from a template-switch 5' adaptor carrying 12 random nucleotides. Each sample yielded at least 2.5 million CDR3-containing paired-end reads. First-strand cDNA synthesis was performed from all RNA using the Mint cDNA synthesis kit, with priming by a TRBC-specific oligonucleotide. Following uracil-DNA glycosylase treatment, a first 18-cycle PCR with universal primers M1SS and BC2_uni_R was performed on all cDNA. The paper's processing steps were these. Normalization of each sample was performed by random selection of 1 million high-quality reads, each carrying a distinct molecular identifier. Instead of being binned into consensus sequences, reads with shared molecular identifiers were discarded. MiTCR, with a Q25 quality threshold and the strictest error-elimination algorithm, was used for CDR3 identification, clonotype clustering and error correction. A nonparametric unseen species model with Euler transformation was used to estimate a lower bound on total TCR beta diversity. TCRdb reprocessing: public reads trimmed at Q25 with fastp, clones called with MiXCR, in-frame beta chains kept. Identical CDR3 protein sequences are pooled into one entry, listed with their most common genes and DNA. These V and J calls rely on TCRdb rather than the paper's analysis. The sample yields around 940,000 distinct CDR3 sequences; about 53% were counted once. The biggest ten clones account for 20% to 25% of the sample.

The paper as a whole reports these results and caveats: Estimates of total diversity based on one million sequenced T cells were considered lower bounds and underestimates. Donor CMV infection status was unknown, potentially confounding age-related changes in expanded clonotypes. Compared with the aged group, the long-lived group had more naive CD4+ T cells, fewer expanded clones and increased TCR diversity, suggesting age selection. Observed TCR beta diversity per million T cells fell roughly linearly with age, and a significant reduction was already apparent by age roughly 40. Since profiling was done on bulk unsorted PBMCs, naive and antigen-experienced compartments could not be conclusively compared. Observed TCR beta diversity correlated strongly with the percentage of naive T cells measured by flow cytometry.

This clonotype has only a few counts. The specificity of this receptor is unknown. Qualities for individual bases were not recorded, and no much larger clone is one base off. Systemically healthy Caucasian individuals from Russia, some 36 in total and aged 6 to 90 years, were included as donors. Each donor gave roughly 11 milliliters of peripheral blood, drawn into EDTA-treated Vacutainer tubes. Ficoll-Paque density-gradient centrifugation was used to isolate PBMCs, with at least 6.5 million obtained per sample. Total RNA was extracted from PBMCs with Trizol reagent, with at least 5 micrograms obtained per sample. Naive CD45RAhigh/CD27high T cell percentages were measured by flow cytometry on a PBMC aliquot from every donor. Deletion took 2 bases off V and 6 bases off J, with a span of 12 bases between the germline ends. The CDR3, from cysteine to phenylalanine, totals 14 residues. Just the 42-base CDR3 DNA is kept, in frame starting at base 1. Based on the germline V gene, the CDR1 and CDR2 sequences are SGHAT and FQNNGV.

The sequenced material came from blood. The receptor was derived from an older woman in good health. The rearrangement joined TRBV11-2 to TRBJ2-3; the D gene assignment is ambiguous. The CDR3 reads CASSLMFVRDTQYF. The nucleotide sequence reads as follows: TGTGCCAGCAGCTTAATGTTTGTGCGGGATACGCAGTATTTT.